This passage covers 7 T cell receptor beta chains from one sample sequenced in a study of regulatory T cells in long-lasting Graves disease. Combining iRepertoire HTBI primers with Arm-PCR of CDR3 regions, the authors built TCR beta libraries. TCRdb independently ran MiXCR on the multiplex PCR reads; one entry per CDR3 protein. The sample contains roughly 420,000 distinct CDR3 sequences, roughly a sixth of which appear only once. Time point meaning: newly diagnosed GD, antithyroid drugs for less than 3 months. From PBMCs, RNA was extracted and then used to make the TCR library. Sequencing used peripheral blood mononuclear cells (PBMCs), obtained at new diagnosis, from a patient treated with antithyroid drugs. The receptor set was obtained from a female donor with Graves disease.

This clonotype occurred a few times. For the CDR3, the DNA is TGTGCCAGCAGCCCCCTGCTTAGTGAGCAGTTCTTC. It specifies CASSPLLSEQFF. V is TRBV6-1 and J is TRBJ2-1; D not certain. CDR1 and CDR2 (germline): MNHNS, SASEGT. The V and J ends lost 6 bases and 9 bases respectively, with 12 bases between them. This CDR3 has 12 amino acids.

The chain couples TRBV3-1 to TRBJ2-1, with 8 bases that match TRBD2. Germline lookup yields CDR1 LGHDT and CDR2 YNNKEL (reference sequence). The CDR3 has 16 amino acids. V lost 3 bases to trimming and J lost 3 bases; unmatched junction nucleotides: 7. For the CDR3, the DNA is TGTGCCAGCAGCCAGTTTGCGGGGGGACTCTACAATGAGCAGTTCTTC. Its translation: CASSQFAGGLYNEQFF.

There are many counts of this clonotype. The chain couples TRBV11-2 to TRBJ2-1, with D perhaps TRBD1 (6 bases). CDR1 SGHAT and CDR2 FQNNGV come from the germline V gene. V shed 1 base and J shed 1 base, with 11 bases lying between them. This CDR3 region has 16 residues. CDR3 nucleotides: TGTGCCAGCAGCTTAGGGGGGCAGGCGTCCTACAATGAGCAGTTCTTC. It is translated as CASSLGGQASYNEQFF.

This clonotype appeared many times. This sequence joins TRBV9 and TRBJ1-4; perhaps TRBD1 as D (5 bases). The CDR3 is made up of 13 amino acids. Trimming pared 4 bases from V and 10 bases from J, leaving 14 bases between. CDR1 and CDR2 from the germline V gene are SGDLS and YYNGEE. The CDR3, as DNA: TGTGCCAGCAGCCCCGAGGGGAGTGGAAAACTGTTTTTT. It specifies CASSPEGSGKLFF.

The CDR3 DNA follows: TGTGCCAGCAGTACAGGGGCTAACTCCTACGAGCAGTACTTC. As protein: CASSTGANSYEQYF. The rearrangement uses TRBV28 and TRBJ2-7; 7 bases match TRBD1. Trimming took 5 bases from V and 0 from J; bases not matched to a gene: 4. The CDR3 consists of 14 residues. Germline assignment: CDR1 MDHEN and CDR2 SYDVKM.

The rearrangement uses TRBV28 and TRBJ1-1; TRBD1 is a possible D gene (5 bases). Germline CDR1 MDHEN, CDR2 SYDVKM. V shed 8 bases and J shed 5 bases, with 24 bases lying between them. The CDR3 loop spans 16 amino acids. The CDR3 loop reads CASSPPGVREGTEAFF. The CDR3 bases are TGTGCCAGCTCACCTCCGGGCGTCCGGGAGGGGACTGAAGCTTTCTTT.

The chain combines TRBV28 with TRBJ2-5; D may be TRBD2 (5 bases). The V and J ends lost 3 bases and 5 bases respectively, with 10 bases between them. Germline V gene lookup returns CDR1 MDHEN and CDR2 SYDVKM. CDR3 size: 13 residues. CDR3 sequence (DNA): TGTGCCAGCAGTTTCGGGGTGGAGGAGACCCAGTACTTC. Protein product: CASSFGVEETQYF.